This TCR beta chain was identified during a study of technical replicates of blood from several donors. Trimming left V 4 bases short and J 7 bases short, with 14 bases between. The CDR3 consists of 13 residues. In germline, CDR1 is MNHEY, CDR2 SVGAGI. The assay was immunoSEQ multiplex PCR, and TCRdb's table has in-frame clones only and misses some. This repertoire shows approximately 89,000 clones, just under 95% found once; its top ten account for 0.2% to 0.25%. The sequence came from a human donor in good health. The chain employs TRBV6-5 and TRBJ2-7; D perhaps matches TRBD1 (6 bases). The sample comprised T cells isolated from PBMCs. Here the CDR3 reads CASSSIDRLEQYF. CDR3 DNA sequence: TGTGCCAGCAGTTCTATAGACAGGTTGGAGCAGTACTTC.